Shown below are 13 T cell receptor beta chains from a single sample sequenced in a study of response to subunit inactivated influenza vaccine listed by TCRdb under 2018. Libraries were prepared through RT-PCR. Data came from an Illumina HiSeq 2500. The public sequencing data were trimmed at Q25 with fastp and processed into clonotypes with MiXCR by TCRdb, which kept only in-frame beta chains. Rows matching on CDR3 protein sequence are summarized as one entry with the most common DNA and genes. In all, the sample holds some 500,000 distinct CDR3 sequences, and 16% of those were seen once. The ten largest clones add up to roughly 3.1% of the sample. The sequenced sample was CD4+ T cells sorted from PBMCs, obtained around 2 years after vaccination. These receptors were obtained from a man aged 50 to 69 who received an inactivated influenza vaccine. Donor details come from another sample of the same person, matched by shared clones.

This clonotype occurred a few times. V gene TRBV19 combines with J gene TRBJ2-1; 7 bases are a match to TRBD1. This CDR3 has 15 amino acids. The V gene end was trimmed by 6 bases and the J gene end by 4 bases; junction bases not matched to a gene: 9. Germline V gene lookup returns CDR1 LNHDA and CDR2 SQIVND (reference sequence). DNA for the CDR3: TGTGCCAGTAGCCCACAGGGGTTGAGGTACAATGAGCAGTTCTTC. Encoded protein: CASSPQGLRYNEQFF.

The rearrangement joins TRBV5-6 to TRBJ2-5, with 7 bases identical to TRBD1. The CDR3 is 14 amino acids. Germline CDR1 and CDR2: SGHDT and YYEEEE. J lost 4 bases, V lost 6 bases, and 9 bases had no gene match. CDR3 coding DNA: TGTGCCAGCACCGCTTTGAACAGGGGAGAGACCCAGTACTTC. It is translated as CASTALNRGETQYF.

This clonotype was observed many times. The V and J genes are TRBV6-5 and TRBJ2-5; D is perhaps TRBD2 (7 bases). Germline lookup yields CDR1 MNHEY and CDR2 SVGAGI. The V end lost 2 bases, the J end lost 4 bases, and 20 bases lay between the germline ends. CDR3 length: 17 amino acids. The CDR3 DNA reads TGTGCCAGCAGTTACGGCGAAAGGGGGGGGGGTCGAGAGACCCAGTACTTC. Its protein is CASSYGERGGGRETQYF.

The chain carries TRBV4-3 and TRBJ2-3; 7 bases are a match to TRBD2. V lost 7 bases to trimming and J lost 3 bases; unmatched junction nucleotides: 13. CDR1 and CDR2 from the germline V gene are LGHNA and YSLEER. The CDR3 runs 16 residues. The CDR3 spells CASTPGRAGSTDTQYF. In DNA form, the CDR3 reads TGCGCCAGCACCCCCGGGCGAGCGGGGTCAACAGATACGCAGTATTTT.

Turning to this clonotype: This may be a read error, as it is one base from a much larger clone. V usage is TRBV5-1 and J usage is TRBJ2-2; 8 bases agree with TRBD2. The CDR3 extends over 16 amino acids. The germline V gene has CDR1 SGHRS and CDR2 YFSETQ. The CDR3: CASCLVGGANTGELFF. Written as DNA, the CDR3 is TGCGCCAGCTGCTTGGTCGGGGGGGCGAACACCGGGGAGCTGTTTTTT.

Many counts were recorded for this clonotype. V is TRBV5-1 and J is TRBJ1-2; TRBD1 agrees at 10 bases. J lost 13 bases, V lost 2 bases, and 8 bases had no gene match. The CDR3 spans 13 residues. The germline gives CDR1 SGHRS, CDR2 YFSETQ. CDR3 nucleotide sequence: TGCGCCAGCAGCTTCGGGACAGGGGATGATACCACCTTC. Translated: CASSFGTGDDTTF. Looking up the rest from reference TRBV5-1 and TRBJ1-2 gives the full variable domain: KAGVTQTPRYLIKTRGQQVTLSCSPISGHRSVSWYQQTPGQGLQFLFEYFSETQRNKGNFPGRFSGRQFSNSRSEMNVSTLELGDSALYLCASSFGTGDDTTFGSGTRLTVV.

This clonotype was picked up many times. This chain uses TRBV5-1 with TRBJ1-1; 8 bases line up with TRBD1. Germline assignment: CDR1 SGHRS and CDR2 YFSETQ. The trim removed 0 bases at V and 4 bases at J, leaving 5 bases unmatched. The CDR3 has 15 amino acids. CDR3 region: CASSLEAGGRTEAFF. The CDR3 nucleotides read TGCGCCAGCAGCTTGGAGGCAGGGGGCCGCACTGAAGCTTTCTTT. Full variable domain (remainder filled in from reference TRBV5-1 and TRBJ1-1): KAGVTQTPRYLIKTRGQQVTLSCSPISGHRSVSWYQQTPGQGLQFLFEYFSETQRNKGNFPGRFSGRQFSNSRSEMNVSTLELGDSALYLCASSLEAGGRTEAFFGQGTRLTVV.

This clonotype has only a few counts. The J gene is TRBJ2-1, the V gene TRBV4-2; 10 bases align to TRBD2. Germline-derived CDR1 and CDR2 are LGHNA and YNFKEQ. The V gene end was trimmed by 3 bases and the J gene end by 4 bases; junction bases not matched to a gene: 6. The CDR3 loop spans 16 amino acids. The CDR3 here is CASSHRTSGKYNEQFF. The CDR3 DNA sequence: TGTGCCAGCAGCCACCGGACTAGCGGAAAATACAATGAGCAGTTCTTC.

This clonotype was counted only a few times. The rearrangement uses TRBV20-1 and TRBJ1-5; 7 bases match TRBD1. The ends lost 4 bases at V and 2 bases at J; junction bases unmatched: 5. The CDR3 covers 14 residues. The germline CDR1 and CDR2 sequences are DFQATT and SNEGSKA (reference sequence). Here the CDR3 DNA reads TGCAGTGCTATTACCGGGACAGGCAATCAGCCCCAGCATTTT. It codes for CSAITGTGNQPQHF.

This clonotype was seen only a few times. The genes are TRBV6-1 and TRBJ2-3, with D perhaps matching TRBD2 (6 bases). There are 13 residues in the CDR3. CDR1 and CDR2 (germline): MNHNS, SASEGT. V was clipped by 8 bases and J by 4 bases, with 13 bases between them. The CDR3 loop is CASSGGESDTQYF. In DNA, the CDR3 is TGTGCCAGCTCTGGCGGGGAGTCAGATACGCAGTATTTT.

The chain links TRBV12-3 or TRBV12-4 to TRBJ2-7; D not certain. V lost 6 bases and J 2 bases, leaving 14 bases between the germline ends. The CDR3 runs to 14 residues. Here the CDR3 DNA reads TGTGCCAGCAGCCCCTTCGAGCAGGCCTACGAGCAGTACTTC. Translated: CASSPFEQAYEQYF.

This clonotype appeared many times. The J gene is TRBJ2-3, the V gene TRBV7-2; D may be TRBD2 (6 bases). Trimming left V 0 bases short and J 3 bases short, with 13 bases between. The V gene's germline CDR1 is SGHTA and CDR2 FQGNSA. This CDR3 has 16 residues. The CDR3 region has the DNA TGTGCCAGCAGCTTAGCGCCGGGACTGGGGACAGATACGCAGTATTTT. This sequence encodes CASSLAPGLGTDTQYF.

The chain has TRBV14 and TRBJ2-6; D gene ambiguous. CDR1 is SGHDN and CDR2 is FVKESK in the germline V gene. The CDR3 contains 17 residues. Trimming left V 1 base short and J 1 base short, with 11 bases between. CDR3 amino acids: CASSQVGPPSGANVLTF. CDR3 nucleotides: TGTGCCAGCAGCCAAGTAGGACCCCCTTCTGGGGCCAACGTCCTGACTTTC.